This record concerns one T cell receptor beta chain sequence. No antigen is known for it. One base away there is no much larger clone; base qualities are not given. In the prospective study, participants were roughly 18 to 100 years old, resided in about two dozen geographic areas of the United States, and were enrolled through a virtual design. To assign participants to cohorts, the prospective study relied on clinical history that participants themselves reported in a screening survey and a study questionnaire. In the prospective study, mobile phlebotomists collected whole blood, serum and a nasopharyngeal or oropharyngeal swab from each participant. Over a roughly 2-month period, participants in the prospective study had the option of providing additional blood draws and questionnaires. Before DNA extraction, prospective study blood samples were shipped either frozen or at room temperature. This entry comes from a study of blood T cell repertoires in COVID-19 (dated by TCRdb to 2019 to 2021). Concerning the study at large: Collaborator samples came from the United States, Italy and Spain and covered acute and convalescent phases of COVID-19. The material from the prospective study consisted of cDNA or gDNA derived from T cells, B-cell-depleted T cells, or PBMCs. Subjects who had been exposed to COVID-19, were actively infected with it, or had recovered from it provided the deeply sampled blood TCRbeta repertoires that made up the dataset. The repertoires were released in a freely available public database meant as a resource for research on the immune response to SARS-CoV-2. The samples were drawn from the first 160 participants of the ongoing ImmuneRACE study and from about 1,200 subjects provided by 6 global collaborators. Sample metadata almost always included a de-identified subject ID, COVID-19 status, age in years and sex. Where available, HLA class I and class II types were taken from metadata supplied by the sample provider and were not determined by assay-based typing.

What the study reported, not specific to this receptor: Clinical and demographic metadata were provided uncurated, with the amount varying by source and participant.

The CDR1 and CDR2 encoded by the germline V gene (reference sequence) are GTSNPN and SVGIG. The trim is 4 bases for V and 2 bases for J, with a gap of 11 bases between the germline ends. The CDR3 measures 13 amino acids from cysteine to phenylalanine. The entry retains the CDR3 DNA only, 39 bases that are in frame from base 1. TCRbeta CDR3 regions were amplified from genomic DNA by means of the immunoSEQ Assay, a bias-controlled multiplex PCR. For the original study's pipeline: The number of nucleated cells in each sample was estimated from the amplification of reference gene primers within the assay. Sequence reads were collapsed and filtered to measure the absolute abundance of every unique TCRbeta CDR3 rearrangement. Productive Simpson clonality was computed per sample as the square root of Simpson's diversity index over productive rearrangements. Here the immuneACCESS table is served through TCRdb, limited to in-frame sequences with V and J called. Missing clones are a known gap in these copies; in checked studies unresolved V genes cover under half, and the rest lacks a known reason. The V and J calls and clone size come from that table; D and trimming were worked out from the DNA. The sample table lists under 300,000 clones, approximately 91% of them with a count of one. The top ten clones comprise 2.3% of the sample.

The TCR comes from a middle-aged woman with acute COVID-19. The rearranged segments are TRBV30 and TRBJ1-2, with TRBD1 perhaps the D gene, on 5 matching bases. Material: PBMCs or T cells enriched from blood (not recorded which). Read as DNA, the sequence is TGTGCCTGGACCAGGACAAGGAACTATGGCTACACCTTC. Its coded protein is CAWTRTRNYGYTF.